These 20 T cell receptor beta chains were sequenced from one sample in a study of identical twins. TCRdb passed the 5' RACE reads through MiXCR, listing each CDR3 protein once. The data show under 250,000 distinct CDR3 sequences, approximately 11% seen once. These data were also filed under a second study, of yellow fever vaccine responses in identical twins.

Sequencing input: memory (CD45RO+) T cells sorted from blood. The receptors stem from a woman between 18 and 29 years old in good health.

J is TRBJ2-3 and V is TRBV3-1, with 13 nucleotides matching TRBD2. CDR3 length: 16 amino acids. V shed 10 bases, J shed 5 bases, and the junction held 12 bases outside the gene matches. Germline V CDR1 and CDR2: LGHDT, YNNKEL (reference sequence). CDR3 nucleotide sequence: TGTGCCACCACCCAACTCCGGACTAGCGGGGGAGATACGCAGTATTTT. It yields the protein CATTQLRTSGGDTQYF.

The chain is built from TRBV6-6 and TRBJ2-2, with D hard to call. CDR1 is MNHNY, CDR2 SVGAGI, per germline (reference sequence). This CDR3 contains 12 residues. V gave up 5 bases and J gave up 6 bases, with 7 bases separating them. The CDR3: CASSTTSGELFF. The CDR3 nucleotides read TGTGCCAGCAGTACTACCTCCGGGGAGCTGTTTTTT.

This clonotype was seen repeatedly, ten times or more. The gene calls are TRBV9 and TRBJ1-6; D is ambiguous. The CDR3 covers 15 residues. V was clipped by 0 bases and J by 9 bases, with 13 bases between them. Germline V CDR1 and CDR2: SGDLS, YYNGEE. The CDR3 here is CASSVEVGGGSPLHF. The CDR3 DNA follows: TGTGCCAGCAGCGTAGAGGTCGGCGGAGGTTCACCCCTCCACTTT.

The chain links TRBV5-1 to TRBJ2-7; perhaps TRBD2 as D (6 bases). Trimming left V 1 base short and J 4 bases short, with 15 bases between. CDR1 is SGHRS, CDR2 YFSETQ, per germline. The CDR3 has 15 residues. DNA of the CDR3: TGCGCCAGCAGCTTGATTACGGGGGACCAATACGAGCAGTACTTC. Translating it yields CASSLITGDQYEQYF.

This clonotype was counted ten times or more. The chain combines TRBV27 with TRBJ2-3; 13 bases agree with TRBD2. Germline values: CDR1 MNHEY, CDR2 SMNVEV (reference sequence). This CDR3 is 15 amino acids long. V shed 3 bases, J shed 6 bases, and the junction held 3 bases outside the gene matches. CDR3 sequence (DNA): TGTGCCAGCAGTTTTTGGACTAGCGGGAGCGATACGCAGTATTTT. It translates to CASSFWTSGSDTQYF.

This clonotype was detected a few times. V and J are TRBV6-4 and TRBJ2-3; either TRBD1 or TRBD2 may supply D (5 bases each). Trimming took off 2 bases at V and 4 bases at J, with 10 bases between the two ends. CDR3 length: 14 amino acids. Germline V gene lookup returns CDR1 MRHNA and CDR2 SNTAGT. The CDR3 loop is CASSDGAGSDTQYF. In DNA form, the CDR3 reads TGTGCCAGCAGTGACGGGGCGGGCTCAGATACGCAGTATTTT.

This clonotype was counted ten times or more. The rearrangement joins TRBV25-1 to TRBJ2-1; possible D gene TRBD1, 6 bases. Germline V gene lookup returns CDR1 MGHDK and CDR2 SYGVNS. The CDR3 sequence is 13 residues long. V was shortened by 3 bases and J by 9 bases, with 12 bases between the two germline ends. CDR3 DNA: TGTGCCAGCAGTGAGCTCAGGGGTACTGAGCAGTTCTTC. It encodes CASSELRGTEQFF.

This clonotype was detected ten times or more. The V call is TRBV7-9, the J call TRBJ1-4; D gene ambiguous. Trimming took 5 bases from V and 10 from J, leaving 11 bases between them. Germline V gives CDR1 SEHNR, CDR2 FQNEAQ (reference sequence). This CDR3 spans 12 amino acids. DNA for the CDR3: TGTGCCAGCAGCCCGCCGGGAGGAAAACTGTTTTTT. This encodes CASSPPGGKLFF. Based on the CDR3 plus reference TRBV7-9 and TRBJ1-4, the full variable domain is DTGVSQNPRHKITKRGQNVTFRCDPISEHNRLYWYRQTLGQGPEFLTYFQNEAQLEKSRLLSDRFSAERPKGSFSTLEIQRTEQGDSAMYLCASSPPGGKLFFGSGTQLSVL.

This clonotype came up a few times. The gene calls are TRBV20-1 and TRBJ2-7, with D perhaps matching TRBD1 (6 bases). The germline CDR1 and CDR2 sequences are DFQATT and SNEGSKA (reference sequence). CDR3 size: 14 residues. V was shortened by 5 bases and J by 1 base, with 15 bases between the two germline ends. CDR3 sequence reads: CSAFQGPLSYEQYF. The CDR3 nucleotides are TGCAGTGCTTTCCAGGGGCCCTTGTCCTACGAGCAGTACTTC.

This chain joins TRBV5-1 and TRBJ2-5; D uncertain. The ends were cut back, 4 bases at V and 7 bases at J, with 17 bases in the middle. From germline, CDR1 is SGHRS and CDR2 YFSETQ. The CDR3 covers 14 residues. CDR3 bases: TGCGCCAGCAGCATAAGGACCGAATGGGGGACCCAGTACTTC. Translating gives CASSIRTEWGTQYF.

This clonotype occurred many times. The CDR3 nucleotides read TGTGCCAGCAGTAAACAGGACAGGGGGTCAGAGACCCAGTACTTC. Translating it yields CASSKQDRGSETQYF. The chain carries TRBV12-3 or TRBV12-4 and TRBJ2-5; TRBD1 matches at 10 bases. The CDR3 is 15 residues long. Unmatched junction bases numbered 7, after V lost 5 bases and J lost 4 bases.

This clonotype came up a few times. The rearrangement joins TRBV4-3 to TRBJ2-7, with D possibly matching TRBD1 (6 bases). The CDR3 consists of 15 residues. The V gene's germline CDR1 is LGHNA and CDR2 YSLEER. Trimming stripped 3 bases from V and 2 bases from J, with 14 bases between. The CDR3 DNA reads TGCGCCAGCAGCCAGCGGGCCCAGGGGACCTACGAGCAGTACTTC. This encodes CASSQRAQGTYEQYF.

The chain employs TRBV20-1 and TRBJ2-1; maybe TRBD2 (6 bases). Germline V CDR1 and CDR2: DFQATT, SNEGSKA (reference sequence). The ends were cut back, 3 bases at V and 0 bases at J, with 12 bases in the middle. CDR3 length: 15 residues. The CDR3 nucleotides read TGCAGTGCTAGCAGCGGGCTGACCTCCTACAATGAGCAGTTCTTC. Translated: CSASSGLTSYNEQFF.

This clonotype has at least ten counts. The V gene is TRBV5-1, the J gene TRBJ2-3; 9 bases align to TRBD2. V shed 1 base, J shed 5 bases, and the junction held 5 bases outside the gene matches. This CDR3 has 15 residues. Germline V gene lookup returns CDR1 SGHRS and CDR2 YFSETQ. The DNA of the CDR3 is TGCGCCAGCAGCTTGCGGGGACTAGCTGGAGATACGCAGTATTTT. Translation: CASSLRGLAGDTQYF. Together with reference TRBV5-1 and TRBJ2-3, the CDR3 gives the full variable domain: KAGVTQTPRYLIKTRGQQVTLSCSPISGHRSVSWYQQTPGQGLQFLFEYFSETQRNKGNFPGRFSGRQFSNSRSEMNVSTLELGDSALYLCASSLRGLAGDTQYFGPGTRLTVL.

This chain connects TRBV6-1 to TRBJ1-6; TRBD1 matches at 9 bases. Germline values: CDR1 MNHNS, CDR2 SASEGT. This CDR3 is built from 16 residues. Trimming removed 8 bases from V and 8 bases from J; junction bases left unmatched: 13. The DNA for the CDR3 is TGTGCCAGCGGTCCGGGACAGGGTTTGGGGGATTCACCCCTCCACTTT. This translates into CASGPGQGLGDSPLHF.

The chain links TRBV4-2 to TRBJ2-7; perhaps TRBD2 as D (6 bases). CDR1 is LGHNA and CDR2 is YNFKEQ in the germline V gene. The CDR3 loop spans 16 amino acids. The V gene lost 4 bases and the J gene lost 0 bases, with 16 bases spanning the gap. Here the CDR3 DNA reads TGTGCCAGCAGCCCAGGGCTGGGGGGAAGCTCCTACGAGCAGTACTTC. It encodes CASSPGLGGSSYEQYF.

The table lists this clonotype with a few counts. The chain uses TRBV20-1 and TRBJ2-1; D is undetermined. The CDR3 sequence is 15 residues long. CDR1 and CDR2 (germline): DFQATT, SNEGSKA (reference sequence). Between the trimmed V and J ends, which lost 0 bases and 0 bases, there was a span of 9 bases. CDR3 loop: CSARDLQYSYNEQFF. CDR3 nucleotide sequence: TGCAGTGCTAGAGATTTACAGTACTCCTACAATGAGCAGTTCTTC.

This clonotype was seen more than once but under ten times. This chain uses TRBV7-9 with TRBJ2-1, with a possible D match to TRBD1 (6 bases). V dropped 5 bases and J dropped 15 bases, with 14 bases sitting between them. The germline V gene has CDR1 SEHNR and CDR2 FQNEAQ (reference sequence). This CDR3 spans 11 amino acids. This CDR3 is CASSRQVPLFF. In DNA form, the CDR3 reads TGTGCCAGCAGCAGACAGGTGCCCTTGTTCTTC.

Many counts were recorded for this clonotype. V is TRBV5-1 and J is TRBJ1-5, with 8 bases aligning to TRBD1. The germline V gene has CDR1 SGHRS and CDR2 YFSETQ. There are 13 residues in the CDR3. With 4 bases clipped from V and 7 bases from J, the junction kept 4 bases outside the gene matches. CDR3 protein: CASSPDRDQPQHF. CDR3 DNA: TGCGCCAGCAGCCCGGACAGGGACCAGCCCCAGCATTTT.

The rearrangement uses TRBV25-1 and TRBJ2-3; 10 bases fit TRBD2. Germline V gene data show CDR1 as MGHDK and CDR2 as SYGVNS. The CDR3 contains 12 residues. For the CDR3, the DNA is TGTGCGGCTAGCGGGAGTACAGATACGCAGTATTTT. Translation gives CAASGSTDTQYF.